The entry below gives a single TCR beta chain sequence along with its context. Its antigen is unidentified. The data belong to a study of OX40 agonist ivuxolimab in advanced cancers. Study conclusions and caveats: Part of the nonresponder group also had normalized T-cell clonal expansion that was low. Among the least clonally expanded were partial responders at 0.1-3.0 mg/kg.

Trimming took off 5 bases at V and 5 bases at J, with 12 bases between the two ends. The CDR3 contains 13 residues. CDR1 SGHAT and CDR2 FQNNGV come from the germline V gene. TCRdb keeps only in-frame clones here, not all; method: immunoSEQ multiplex PCR. This sample has 65,000 to 75,000 clones; 89% occur once, and the top ten carry approximately 4%. This specimen was CD4+ or CD8+ T cells sorted from blood, taken in a trial of the OX40 agonist ivuxolimab. The chain has TRBV11-2 and TRBJ1-2; no clear D. This receptor was obtained from an adult with an advanced solid tumor such as melanoma, head and neck, liver or kidney cancer. The CDR3 spells CASSPTETYGYTF. The CDR3 DNA reads TGTGCCAGCAGCCCTACAGAAACGTATGGCTACACCTTC.